This is a list of T cell receptor beta chains from one sample in a study of T cells in Graves' hyperthyroidism and ophthalmopathy. Each CDR3 protein gets one entry after TCRdb re-called the multiplex PCR reads with MiXCR. The sample shows about 600,000 distinct CDR3 sequences, 12% to 15% of them seen only once. The material sequenced was blood. These receptor sequences come from a woman younger than 35 with Graves' ophthalmopathy. Each CDR3 is given with its conserved first and last residue. The order of the fields is CDR3 DNA, CDR3 protein, J gene, V gene, clone size, D gene. A D gene is named only where the DNA matches it firmly. Some rows mark clone size as missing; the rest say once, few, many or name a class of expanded clone.

CDR3nt: TGTGCCAGCAGTTCGGTACACAGCTCCTACAATGAGCAGTTCTTC
CDR3aa: CASSSVHSSYNEQFF
j_gene: TRBJ2-1
v_gene: TRBV6-2/TRBV6-3
abundance: many
d_gene: NA

CDR3nt: TGTGCCTGGAGTACGCAGGGGACTGAAGCTTTCTTT
CDR3aa: CAWSTQGTEAFF
j_gene: TRBJ1-1
v_gene: TRBV30
abundance: many
d_gene: NA

CDR3nt: TGTGCCAGCAGCCGAACAGGGGCTGGGGCTGGCGAGCAGTACTTC
CDR3aa: CASSRTGAGAGEQYF
j_gene: TRBJ2-7
v_gene: TRBV12-3/TRBV12-4
abundance: few
d_gene: TRBD1

CDR3nt: TGTGCCAGCAGCTTAGTACTTGGTTTCGCCGGGGAGCTGTTTTTT
CDR3aa: CASSLVLGFAGELFF
j_gene: TRBJ2-2
v_gene: TRBV7-2
abundance: NA
d_gene: NA

CDR3nt: TGCAGTGCTATGCCTGCCAGATTACGTAGCACAGATACGCAGTATTTT
CDR3aa: CSAMPARLRSTDTQYF
j_gene: TRBJ2-3
v_gene: TRBV20-1
abundance: many
d_gene: NA

CDR3nt: TGTGCCAGTAGTATAGGGTCGGGGGGCACCCAGCCCCAGCATTTT
CDR3aa: CASSIGSGGTQPQHF
j_gene: TRBJ1-5
v_gene: TRBV19
abundance: few
d_gene: NA

CDR3nt: TGTGCCAGCTCATCCCGAGAGGGGGATCAGCCCCAGCATTTT
CDR3aa: CASSSREGDQPQHF
j_gene: TRBJ1-5
v_gene: TRBV18
abundance: many
d_gene: NA

CDR3nt: TGTGCCAGCAGTGACAGTACCTCCTATGGCTACACCTTC
CDR3aa: CASSDSTSYGYTF
j_gene: TRBJ1-2
v_gene: TRBV12-3/TRBV12-4
abundance: many
d_gene: NA

CDR3nt: TGTGCCAGCAGCCCCTCACGGGGAATCGGGGAGCTGTTTTTT
CDR3aa: CASSPSRGIGELFF
j_gene: TRBJ2-2
v_gene: TRBV7-9
abundance: few
d_gene: NA

CDR3nt: TGTGCCAGCACCCCCCCCGCGACAGGGAGTTCCTACGAGCAGTACTTC
CDR3aa: CASTPPATGSSYEQYF
j_gene: TRBJ2-7
v_gene: TRBV28
abundance: NA
d_gene: TRBD1

CDR3nt: TGTGCCAGCAGCCAAGGGACAGGGTTAGAGACCCAGTACTTC
CDR3aa: CASSQGTGLETQYF
j_gene: TRBJ2-5
v_gene: TRBV3-1
abundance: many
d_gene: TRBD1

CDR3nt: TGTGCCAGCAGTGACCATGGACTAGCGGGACTATACGAGCAGTACTTC
CDR3aa: CASSDHGLAGLYEQYF
j_gene: TRBJ2-7
v_gene: TRBV6-1
abundance: NA
d_gene: TRBD2

CDR3nt: TGTGCCAGCAATCGACAGGGTACGAACACCATATATTTT
CDR3aa: CASNRQGTNTIYF
j_gene: TRBJ1-3
v_gene: TRBV6-1
abundance: NA
d_gene: TRBD1

CDR3nt: TGTGCCAGCAGTGCCCGGACAGGGGTTGGGGCCAAAAACATTCAGTACTTC
CDR3aa: CASSARTGVGAKNIQYF
j_gene: TRBJ2-4
v_gene: TRBV25-1
abundance: few
d_gene: TRBD1

CDR3nt: TGCAGTGCTAGAGATGGGCGATACGAGCAGTACTTC
CDR3aa: CSARDGRYEQYF
j_gene: TRBJ2-7
v_gene: TRBV20-1
abundance: NA
d_gene: NA

CDR3nt: TGTGCCAGCAGTTTTCAGGGGTACAATGAGCAGTTCTTC
CDR3aa: CASSFQGYNEQFF
j_gene: TRBJ2-1
v_gene: TRBV28
abundance: many
d_gene: NA

CDR3nt: TGTGCCACCAGCAGAGCTCCCTCAGAGGGTGAAAAACTGTTTTTT
CDR3aa: CATSRAPSEGEKLFF
j_gene: TRBJ1-4
v_gene: TRBV15
abundance: few
d_gene: NA

CDR3nt: TGTGCCAGCAGGCCAGAACAGGGGGCGTATTACGAGCAGTACTTC
CDR3aa: CASRPEQGAYYEQYF
j_gene: TRBJ2-7
v_gene: TRBV27
abundance: many
d_gene: TRBD1